This T cell receptor beta chain was recovered during a study of CD8 T cells in ankylosing spondylitis. The CDR3 runs 15 residues. Trimming removed 3 bases from V and 4 bases from J, with 15 bases in between. Germline V lookup: CDR1 SGHKS, CDR2 YYEKEE (reference sequence). Scientists made TCR beta libraries using quantitative 5'-RACE with molecular barcodes. Each CDR3 protein is one row after TCRdb ran MiXCR on the 5' RACE reads. The data hold around 130,000 distinct CDR3 sequences, with approximately 9.9% observed a single time. This chain uses TRBV5-5 with TRBJ2-3; the D gene is possibly TRBD2 (7 bases). The origin of this receptor is a male donor with ankylosing spondylitis or in good health (not recorded which). Sequenced input: blood, either unsorted or a sorted T cell fraction (not recorded which). The DNA of the CDR3 is TGTGCCAGCAGCTGGGGGGGCGGGGGCCCAGATACGCAGTATTTT. This sequence encodes CASSWGGGGPDTQYF.